This TCR beta chain was identified during a study of blood T cell repertoires in COVID-19. Study-wide context: Acute and convalescent COVID-19 specimens originated in the United States, Italy and Spain.

Enrolled during active infection, Seattle patients were then followed longitudinally. With 3 bases removed from V and 6 bases from J, the gap between germline ends came to 12 bases. Germline V CDR1 and CDR2: MGHRA, YSYEKL. The CDR3 is made up of 15 amino acids. Per the authors' pipeline: How many nucleated cells were present was estimated from reference gene primer amplification. Assay: immunoSEQ multiplex PCR; the TCRdb copy retains only in-frame clones and omits some. V, J and clone size are those of that table, while D and trimming were read from the DNA. The sample lists 430,000 or so clones, over 85% occurring once.

The sample taken for sequencing was peripheral blood. J is TRBJ1-6 and V is TRBV4-1, with unresolved D. This clonotype was sampled from a man aged 18 to 35 with COVID-19, enrolled during active disease. CDR3 region: CASSQASVINSPLHF. Here the CDR3 DNA reads TGCGCCAGCAGCCAGGCATCAGTAATTAATTCACCCCTCCACTTT.